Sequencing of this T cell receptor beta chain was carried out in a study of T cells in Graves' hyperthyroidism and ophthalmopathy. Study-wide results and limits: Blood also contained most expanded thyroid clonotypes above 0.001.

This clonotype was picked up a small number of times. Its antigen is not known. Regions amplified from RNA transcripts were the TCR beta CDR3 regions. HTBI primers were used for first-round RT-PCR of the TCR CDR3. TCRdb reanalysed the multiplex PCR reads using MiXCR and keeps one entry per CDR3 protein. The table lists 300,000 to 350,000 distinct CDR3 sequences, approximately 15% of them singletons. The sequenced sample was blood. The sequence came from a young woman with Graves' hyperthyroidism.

In DNA form, the CDR3 reads TGTGCCAGCAGCCAAGGGTATACTAGCACAGATACGCAGTATTTT. Protein: CASSQGYTSTDTQYF. The chain links TRBV3-1 to TRBJ2-3; D not certain. With 1 base removed from V and 0 bases from J, the gap between germline ends came to 8 bases. The CDR3 consists of 15 residues. The germline CDR1 and CDR2 sequences are LGHDT and YNNKEL (reference sequence).